The 20 T cell receptor beta chains presented below share a single source sample, sequenced in a study of T cells after somatic rescue of genetic block. The assay was immunoSEQ multiplex PCR, and TCRdb's table has in-frame clones only and misses some. Of 60,000 to 90,000 clones in the sample, roughly 93% were seen once. Sequenced sample: peripheral blood mononuclear cells (PBMCs). The receptors come from a man under 40.

The chain couples TRBV6-1 to TRBJ2-5, with 7 bases aligning to TRBD1. The germline CDR1 and CDR2 sequences are MNHNS and SASEGT. Trimming took 5 bases from V and 3 from J; bases not matched to a gene: 6. The CDR3 length is 14 residues. The CDR3 DNA reads as TGTGCCAGCAGTTGGGGACAGAGCGAAGAGACCCAGTACTTC. This codes for CASSWGQSEETQYF.

CDR3 bases: TGTGCCAGCAGTAAGACAGACTCTAATTCACCCCTCCACTTT. Protein: CASSKTDSNSPLHF. J is TRBJ1-6 and V is TRBV6-5, with a weak D call TRBD1 (5 bases). CDR1 MNHEY and CDR2 SVGAGI come from the germline V gene. V was cut by 5 bases and J by 6 bases, with 11 bases left in between. There are 14 residues in the CDR3.

The V gene is TRBV7-9, the J gene TRBJ1-1; 9 nucleotides agree with TRBD1. The trim removed 3 bases at V and 1 base at J, leaving 6 bases unmatched. Germline V gene sequence: CDR1 SEHNR, CDR2 FQNEAQ (reference sequence). The CDR3 has 16 amino acids. CDR3: CASSFPTGGGNTEAFF. CDR3 coding DNA: TGTGCCAGCAGCTTCCCTACAGGGGGCGGGAACACTGAAGCTTTCTTT.

The chain is built from TRBV10-3 and TRBJ2-7; 9 positions agree with TRBD1. The length of the CDR3 is 12 residues. V gave up 6 bases and J gave up 6 bases; unmatched junction bases: 3. The germline gives CDR1 ENHRY, CDR2 SYGVKD. DNA of the CDR3: TGTGCCATCAGGAAGACAGGGGGCGAGCAGTACTTC. The encoded protein is CAIRKTGGEQYF.

The V and J genes are TRBV18 and TRBJ2-7; 10 nucleotides align to TRBD2. The germline V gene has CDR1 KGHSH and CDR2 LQKENI. The CDR3 has 17 amino acids. V lost 5 bases and J lost 3; bases outside the gene matches: 13. CDR3 bases: TGTGCCAGCTCAATGAATACAGTGGCTAGCGGGAGCTACGAGCAGTACTTC. Translated, it gives CASSMNTVASGSYEQYF.

The gene calls are TRBV4-1 and TRBJ2-7, with 12 bases aligning to TRBD2. V gave up 4 bases and J gave up 4 bases; unmatched junction bases: 17. The CDR3 is made up of 19 amino acids. CDR1 is MGHRA, CDR2 YSYEKL, per germline. The DNA for the CDR3 is TGCGCCAGCAGCCCCCAGGCTAGCGGGGGGGCCCATGGGGCGTACGAGCAGTACTTC. It is translated as CASSPQASGGAHGAYEQYF.

The rearrangement joins TRBV11-2 to TRBJ2-7, with 10 bases aligning to TRBD1. This CDR3 comprises 14 residues. CDR1 is SGHAT, CDR2 FQNNGV, per germline. V dropped 3 bases and J dropped 4; count of bases not matched to a gene: 3. DNA of the CDR3: TGTGCCAGCAGCTTTGGACAGGGGGGATACGAGCAGTACTTC. Protein: CASSFGQGGYEQYF. The variable domain in full, completed from reference TRBV11-2 and TRBJ2-7, reads EAGVAQSPRYKIIEKRQSVAFWCNPISGHATLYWYQQILGQGPKLLIQFQNNGVVDDSQLPKDRFSAERLKGVDSTLKIQPAKLEDSAVYLCASSFGQGGYEQYFGPGTRLTVT.

V usage is TRBV30 and J usage is TRBJ1-1; D possibly corresponds to TRBD1 (6 bases). From germline, CDR1 is GTSNPN and CDR2 SVGIG (reference sequence). V was cut by 5 bases and J by 0 bases, with 13 bases left in between. The CDR3 is 14 amino acids. The CDR3 nucleotides are TGTGCCTGGGGCCGGACAGTGATGAACACTGAAGCTTTCTTT. Protein sequence: CAWGRTVMNTEAFF.

V is TRBV18 and J is TRBJ2-3, with 8 bases fitting TRBD2. The CDR3 has 15 residues. Looked up from germline, CDR1 is KGHSH and CDR2 is LQKENI. V lost 5 bases to trimming and J lost 0 bases; unmatched junction nucleotides: 4. The CDR3 loop is CASSSSGSSTDTQYF. The CDR3 DNA reads TGTGCCAGCTCATCTAGCGGGTCTAGCACAGATACGCAGTATTTT.

The V gene is TRBV12-5, the J gene TRBJ2-2; 9 bases fit TRBD1. J lost 7 bases, V lost 7 bases, and 7 bases had no gene match. The CDR3 has 14 amino acids. Germline CDR1 reads LGHNT; CDR2 reads FRNRAP. CDR3 in DNA: TGTGCTAGTGCCCCACAGGGGGCAAGCGGGGAGCTGTTTTTT. Its protein is CASAPQGASGELFF.

This rearrangement joins TRBV28 to TRBJ1-4; D may be TRBD1 (6 bases). CDR1 MDHEN and CDR2 SYDVKM come from the germline V gene. V was cut by 3 bases and J by 3 bases, with 20 bases left in between. The CDR3 runs 18 residues. The CDR3 protein is CASSFLGVTRGPNEKLFF. The CDR3 DNA is TGTGCCAGCAGTTTTTTGGGTGTAACCAGGGGACCTAATGAAAAACTGTTTTTT.

V is TRBV28 and J is TRBJ1-2; tentative D call: TRBD1 (6 bases). CDR1 and CDR2 (germline): MDHEN, SYDVKM. Trimming took off 3 bases at V and 4 bases at J, with 9 bases between the two ends. The CDR3 has 13 amino acids. This chain's CDR3 is CASSFSGVYGYTF. For the CDR3, the DNA is TGTGCCAGCAGTTTTTCAGGGGTCTATGGCTACACCTTC.

The chain employs TRBV4-1 and TRBJ1-1; no definite D call. CDR1 is MGHRA and CDR2 is YSYEKL in the germline V gene. Trimming removed 0 bases from V and 0 bases from J, with 11 bases in between. The CDR3 is made up of 16 amino acids. The CDR3 spells CASSQESPVMNTEAFF. The CDR3 DNA is TGCGCCAGCAGCCAAGAAAGCCCCGTAATGAACACTGAAGCTTTCTTT.

J is TRBJ1-2 and V is TRBV7-2; D ambiguous. Per the germline V gene, CDR1 is SGHTA and CDR2 is FQGNSA. The germline V and J ends were trimmed by 0 bases and 8 bases, with 10 bases remaining between them. The CDR3 extends over 13 amino acids. The CDR3 region has the DNA TGTGCCAGCAGCTTAGCAGGGTTCAGAGGCTACACCTTC. Translated: CASSLAGFRGYTF.

The chain links TRBV2 to TRBJ2-7; D is uncertain. Germline loops: CDR1 SNHLY, CDR2 FYNNEI. CDR3 size: 10 residues. Deletions cut 4 bases from V and 7 bases from J, with 5 bases between. The CDR3 sequence: CASSGEEQYF. In DNA, the CDR3 is TGTGCCAGCAGTGGAGAGGAGCAGTACTTC.

The chain recombines TRBV10-2 with TRBJ1-5; unclear D gene. Germline V CDR1 and CDR2: WSHSY, SAAADI. V lost 3 bases, J lost 1 base, and 13 bases lay in between. CDR3 length: 16 residues. CDR3 in DNA: TGCGCCAGCAGTGATCAGCCGTCTGGGAGCAATCAGCCCCAGCATTTT. It codes for CASSDQPSGSNQPQHF.

This clone has just one count. The chain is built from TRBV6-1 and TRBJ1-5, with D perhaps matching TRBD1 (5 bases). V dropped 2 bases and J dropped 0 bases, with 14 bases sitting between them. The germline gives CDR1 MNHNS, CDR2 SASEGT. The CDR3 is 17 amino acids. The CDR3 DNA sequence: TGTGCCAGCAGTGAATCTTGGGGGATGAGTAGCAATCAGCCCCAGCATTTT. This sequence encodes CASSESWGMSSNQPQHF.

This clone was picked up one time. V usage is TRBV7-5 and J usage is TRBJ2-7. TRBV7-5 is tagged as a pseudogene. The CDR3 contains 15 residues. This CDR3 is CARSLEPGDTYEQYF. CDR3 DNA sequence: TGTGCCAGAAGCTTAGAGCCAGGAGATACCTACGAGCAGTACTTC.

The V and J genes are TRBV10-3 and TRBJ2-2; no clear D gene. CDR1 and CDR2 (germline): ENHRY, SYGVKD. The V end lost 2 bases, the J end lost 8 bases, and 15 bases lay between the germline ends. The CDR3 is 15 residues long. CDR3 region: CAISEIDGTTGELFF. In DNA, the CDR3 is TGTGCCATCAGTGAGATCGACGGAACCACTGGGGAGCTGTTTTTT.

CDR3 region: CASSRDSENEKLFF. In nucleotides, the CDR3 is TGTGCCAGCAGCCGGGACTCCGAGAATGAAAAACTGTTTTTT. The chain joins TRBV7-9 to TRBJ1-4, with TRBD1 as a possible D gene (5 bases). The CDR3 is 14 residues long. V shed 5 bases and J shed 5 bases, with 12 bases lying between them. The germline CDR1 and CDR2 sequences are SEHNR and FQNEAQ (reference sequence).